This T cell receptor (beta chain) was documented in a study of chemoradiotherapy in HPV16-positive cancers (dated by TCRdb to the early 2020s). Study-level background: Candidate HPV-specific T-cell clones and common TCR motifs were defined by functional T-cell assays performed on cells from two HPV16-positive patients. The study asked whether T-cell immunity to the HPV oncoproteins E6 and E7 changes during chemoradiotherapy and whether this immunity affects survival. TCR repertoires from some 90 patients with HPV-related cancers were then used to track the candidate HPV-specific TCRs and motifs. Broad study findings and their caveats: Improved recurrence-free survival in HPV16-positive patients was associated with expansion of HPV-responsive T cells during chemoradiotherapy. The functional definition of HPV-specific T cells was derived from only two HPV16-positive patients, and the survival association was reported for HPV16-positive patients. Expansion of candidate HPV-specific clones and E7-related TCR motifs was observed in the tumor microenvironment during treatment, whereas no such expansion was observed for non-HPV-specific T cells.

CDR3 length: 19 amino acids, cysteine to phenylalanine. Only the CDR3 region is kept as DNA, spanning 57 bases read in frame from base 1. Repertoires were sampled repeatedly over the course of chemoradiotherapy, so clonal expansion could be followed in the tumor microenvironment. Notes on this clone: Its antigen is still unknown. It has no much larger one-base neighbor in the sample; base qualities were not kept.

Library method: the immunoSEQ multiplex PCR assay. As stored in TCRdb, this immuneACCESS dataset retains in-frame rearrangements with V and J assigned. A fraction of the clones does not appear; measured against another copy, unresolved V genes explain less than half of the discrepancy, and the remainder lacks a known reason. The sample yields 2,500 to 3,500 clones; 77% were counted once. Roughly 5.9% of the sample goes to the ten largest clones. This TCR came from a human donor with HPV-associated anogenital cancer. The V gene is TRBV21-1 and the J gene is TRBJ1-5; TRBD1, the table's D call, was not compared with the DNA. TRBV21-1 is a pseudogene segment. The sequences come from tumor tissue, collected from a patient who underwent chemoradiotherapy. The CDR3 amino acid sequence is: CASSDCGRGYQYSNQPQHF. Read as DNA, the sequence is TGTGCCAGCAGTGATTGTGGCAGGGGCTATCAATATAGCAATCAGCCCCAGCATTTT.